This T cell receptor (beta chain) was identified in a study of CD8+ T cells in alopecia areata. The CDR3 is 14 residues long. Germline V CDR1 and CDR2: MGHDK, SYGVNS. The trim removed 2 bases at V and 3 bases at J, leaving 0 bases unmatched. This clone qualifies as medium-sized. Following RNA extraction, reverse transcription yielded cDNA that acted as the sequencing template. Method: immunoSEQ multiplex PCR; TCRdb's copy keeps in-frame clones and lacks some. The sample records 150,000 to 190,000 clones, approximately 53% being singletons. PBMCs yielded sorted CD4+ and CD8+ T cells. The rearrangement joins TRBV25-1 to TRBJ2-2; 7 bases are shared with TRBD1. This specimen was CD8+ T cells sorted from blood, taken at week 0. This clonotype was sampled from a human donor with alopecia areata. The CDR3 DNA reads as TGTGCCAGCAGTGAACAGGGGGACACCGGGGAGCTGTTTTTT. This codes for CASSEQGDTGELFF.